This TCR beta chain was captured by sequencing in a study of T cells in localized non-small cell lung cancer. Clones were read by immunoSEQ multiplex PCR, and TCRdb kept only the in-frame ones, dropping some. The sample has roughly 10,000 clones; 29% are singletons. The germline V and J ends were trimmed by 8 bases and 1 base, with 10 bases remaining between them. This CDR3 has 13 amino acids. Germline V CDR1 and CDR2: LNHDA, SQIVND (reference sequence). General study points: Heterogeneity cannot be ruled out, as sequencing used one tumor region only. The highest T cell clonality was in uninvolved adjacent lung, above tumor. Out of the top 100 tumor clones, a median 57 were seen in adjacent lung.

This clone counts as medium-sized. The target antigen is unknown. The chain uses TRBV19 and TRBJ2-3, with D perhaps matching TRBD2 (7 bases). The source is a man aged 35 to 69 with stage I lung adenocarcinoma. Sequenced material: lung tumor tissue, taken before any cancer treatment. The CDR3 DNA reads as TGTGCCAGTCGGCGGGGGCGCACAGATACGCAGTATTTT. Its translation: CASRRGRTDTQYF. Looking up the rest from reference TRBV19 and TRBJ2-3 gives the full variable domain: DGGITQSPKYLFRKEGQNVTLSCEQNLNHDAMYWYRQDPGQGLRLIYYSQIVNDFQKGDIAEGYSVSREKKESFPLTVTSAQKNPTAFYLCASRRGRTDTQYFGPGTRLTVL.